A selection of T cell receptor beta chains follows, all from one sample in a study of blood T cell repertoires in COVID-19. Data came from immunoSEQ multiplex PCR; TCRdb stores just in-frame clones and leaves some out. There are around 120,000 clones in the sample; 85% occur only once, and about a tenth lies in the top ten. Sequenced: peripheral blood. The receptors stem from a man older than 75 with acute or convalescent COVID-19. The CDR3 runs from the conserved cysteine through the conserved F or W.

v_call	j_call	cdr3_aa
TRBV15	TRBJ2-1	CATSAGQGIGNEQFF
TRBV3-1/TRBV3-2	TRBJ1-2	CASSHPLRAVYGYTF
TRBV5-4	TRBJ1-1	CASSFWPGVGDTEAFF
TRBV7-6	TRBJ2-7	CASSSLTGTGTYEQYF
TRBV19	TRBJ1-1	CASSIDSSTEAFF
TRBV2	TRBJ1-2	CASRPTGREGYTF
TRBV6-5	TRBJ1-1	CASSFTGPNTEAFF
TRBV6-5	TRBJ1-2	CASSNHGTERGYTF
TRBV10-1	TRBJ1-1	CASRSGGADTEAFF
TRBV20-1	TRBJ1-3	CSARARNTIYF
TRBV30	TRBJ1-1	CAWSPGTQGNTEAFF
TRBV19	TRBJ1-5	CASKRGLSNQPQHF
TRBV6-2/TRBV6-3	TRBJ2-3	CASSTSAGGIDTQYF
TRBV5-4	TRBJ1-6	CASSPGISPLHF
TRBV11-2	TRBJ1-1	CASSKPTGAEAFF
TRBV10-3	TRBJ2-3	CAISGTSGGGDTQYF
TRBV18	TRBJ2-1	CASSPVAPGDNEQFF
TRBV19	TRBJ1-6	CASSPQGASDKVNSPLHF
TRBV11-2	TRBJ2-7	CASSFIDTFSYEQYF
TRBV7-8	TRBJ1-2	CASSLGTGGDGYTF
TRBV5-4	TRBJ2-2	CASSSQLGGGMNTGELFF
TRBV7-8	TRBJ1-5	CASSLSGGSNQPQHF
TRBV19	TRBJ2-2	CASSIVSNTGELFF
TRBV7-2	TRBJ2-5	CASKYGIEETQYF
TRBV7-8	TRBJ1-3	CASSLDGRGNTIYF
TRBV24-1	TRBJ2-3	CATSDPGLAGGDTQYF
TRBV28	TRBJ1-2	CAIQTGGYGYTF
TRBV14	TRBJ2-3	CASSSFGTTGTDTQYF
TRBV6-5	TRBJ1-5	CASSRGGSSNQPQHF
TRBV11-3	TRBJ2-5	CASSLVGRAWETQYF
TRBV5-1	TRBJ1-1	CASSPGTANKAEAFF
TRBV27	TRBJ2-2	CASRNRGQGAGELFF
TRBV18	TRBJ2-3	CASSPPGLAGGTSTDTQYF